Given below is one T cell receptor beta chain in context. The data belong to a study of blood T cell repertoires in COVID-19. Original methodology: Amplification from reference gene primers served as the basis for estimated nucleated cell counts. Using immunoSEQ multiplex PCR, the repertoire was profiled, and TCRdb retains in-frame clones only, with some absent. V, J and clone size reflect that table, while D and trimming were determined from the DNA. The sample has 200,000 or so clones; 75% to 90% are singletons. The CDR3 spans 14 residues. V lost 1 base and J lost 6, with 11 bases in between. Germline V CDR1 and CDR2: LGHDT, YNNKEL (reference sequence).

This chain links TRBV3-1 (or the pseudogene TRBV3-2) with TRBJ2-3; possible D gene TRBD2, 5 bases. The receptor comes from a woman aged 40 to 50 with acute COVID-19. The sequencing input was PBMCs or T cells enriched from blood (not recorded which). CDR3 loop: CASSQGGMRDTQYF. CDR3 nucleotide sequence: TGTGCCAGCAGCCAAGGAGGGATGAGGGATACGCAGTATTTT.